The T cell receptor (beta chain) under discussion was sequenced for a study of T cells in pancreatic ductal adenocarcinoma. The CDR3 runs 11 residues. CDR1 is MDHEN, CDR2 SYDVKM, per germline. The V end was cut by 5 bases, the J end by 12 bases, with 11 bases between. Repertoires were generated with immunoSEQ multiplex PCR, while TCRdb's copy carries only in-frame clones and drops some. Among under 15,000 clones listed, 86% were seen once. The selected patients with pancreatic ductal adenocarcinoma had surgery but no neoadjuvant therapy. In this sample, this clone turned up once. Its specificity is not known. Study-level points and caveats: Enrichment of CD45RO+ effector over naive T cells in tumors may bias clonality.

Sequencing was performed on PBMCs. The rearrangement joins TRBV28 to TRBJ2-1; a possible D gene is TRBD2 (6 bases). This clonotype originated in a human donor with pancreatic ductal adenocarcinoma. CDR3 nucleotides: TGTGCCAGCAGTGAGACTAGGAGGCAGTTCTTC. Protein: CASSETRRQFF.